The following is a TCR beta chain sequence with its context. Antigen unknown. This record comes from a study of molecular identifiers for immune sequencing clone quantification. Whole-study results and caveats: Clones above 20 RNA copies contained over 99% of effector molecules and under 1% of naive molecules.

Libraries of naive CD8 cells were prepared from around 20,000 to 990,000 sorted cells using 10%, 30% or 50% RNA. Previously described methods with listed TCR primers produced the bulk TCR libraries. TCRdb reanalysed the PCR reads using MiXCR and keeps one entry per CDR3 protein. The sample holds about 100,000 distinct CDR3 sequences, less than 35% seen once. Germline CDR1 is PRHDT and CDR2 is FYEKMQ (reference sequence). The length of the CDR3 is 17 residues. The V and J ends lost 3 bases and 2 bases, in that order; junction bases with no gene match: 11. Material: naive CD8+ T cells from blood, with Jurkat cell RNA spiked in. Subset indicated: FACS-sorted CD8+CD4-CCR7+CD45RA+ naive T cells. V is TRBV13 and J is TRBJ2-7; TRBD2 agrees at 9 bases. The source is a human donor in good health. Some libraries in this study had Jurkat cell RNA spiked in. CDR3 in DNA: TGTGCCAGCAGCTTCGGGGGTAGCGGGAGTACCCCCTACGAGCAGTACTTC. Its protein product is CASSFGGSGSTPYEQYF.